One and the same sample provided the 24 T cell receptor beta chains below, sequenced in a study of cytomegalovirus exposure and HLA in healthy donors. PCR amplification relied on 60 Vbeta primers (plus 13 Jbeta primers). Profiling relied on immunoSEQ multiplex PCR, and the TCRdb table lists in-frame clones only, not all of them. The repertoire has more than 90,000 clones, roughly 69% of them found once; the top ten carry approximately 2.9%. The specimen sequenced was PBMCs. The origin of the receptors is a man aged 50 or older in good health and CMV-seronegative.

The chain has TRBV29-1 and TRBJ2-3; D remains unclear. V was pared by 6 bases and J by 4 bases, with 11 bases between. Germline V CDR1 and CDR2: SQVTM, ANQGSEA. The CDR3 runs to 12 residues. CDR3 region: CSVVPRADTQYF. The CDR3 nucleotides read TGCAGCGTAGTCCCACGCGCAGATACGCAGTATTTT.

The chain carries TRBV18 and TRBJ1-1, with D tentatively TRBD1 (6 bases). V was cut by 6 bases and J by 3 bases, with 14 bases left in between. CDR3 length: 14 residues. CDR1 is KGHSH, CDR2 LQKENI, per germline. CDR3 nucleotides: TGTGCCAGCTCGTACAGGGCCTTGGACACTGAAGCTTTCTTT. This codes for CASSYRALDTEAFF.

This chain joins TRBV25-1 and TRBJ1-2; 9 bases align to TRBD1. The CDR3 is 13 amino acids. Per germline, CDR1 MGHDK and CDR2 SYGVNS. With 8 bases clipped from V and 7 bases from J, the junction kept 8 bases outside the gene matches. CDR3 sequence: CASGRTGASGYTF. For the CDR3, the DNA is TGTGCCAGCGGACGGACAGGGGCTTCTGGCTACACCTTC.

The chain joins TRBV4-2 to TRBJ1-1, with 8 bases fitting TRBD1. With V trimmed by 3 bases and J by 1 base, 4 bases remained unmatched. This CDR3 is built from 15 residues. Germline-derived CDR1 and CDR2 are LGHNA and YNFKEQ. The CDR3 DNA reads TGTGCCAGCAGCCAGGGACAGGCACCGAACACTGAAGCTTTCTTT. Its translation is CASSQGQAPNTEAFF.

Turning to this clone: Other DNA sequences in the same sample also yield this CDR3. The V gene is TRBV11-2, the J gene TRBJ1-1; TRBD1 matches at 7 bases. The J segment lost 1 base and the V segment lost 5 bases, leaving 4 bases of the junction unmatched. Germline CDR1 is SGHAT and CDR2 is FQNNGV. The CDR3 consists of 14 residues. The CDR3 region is CASSPRTGNTEAFF. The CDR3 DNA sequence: TGTGCCAGCAGCCCTCGGACAGGGAACACTGAAGCTTTCTTT.

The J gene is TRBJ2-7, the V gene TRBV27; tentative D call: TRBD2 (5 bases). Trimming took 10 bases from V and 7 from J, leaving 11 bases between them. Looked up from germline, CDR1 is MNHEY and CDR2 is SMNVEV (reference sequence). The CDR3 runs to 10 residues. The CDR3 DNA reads TGTGCCATCCGCGGACTGGAGCAGTACGTC. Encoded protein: CAIRGLEQYV.

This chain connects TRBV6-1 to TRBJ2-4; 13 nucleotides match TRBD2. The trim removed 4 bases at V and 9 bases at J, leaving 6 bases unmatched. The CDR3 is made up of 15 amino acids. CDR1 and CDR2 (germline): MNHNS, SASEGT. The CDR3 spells CASSGTSGSISIQYF. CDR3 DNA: TGTGCCAGCAGTGGGACTAGCGGGAGTATAAGCATTCAGTACTTC.

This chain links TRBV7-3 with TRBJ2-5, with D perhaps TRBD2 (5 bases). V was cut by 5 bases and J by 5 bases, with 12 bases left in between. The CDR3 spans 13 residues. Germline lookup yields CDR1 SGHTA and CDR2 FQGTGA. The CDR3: CASSPRGRETQYF. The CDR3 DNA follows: TGTGCCAGCAGCCCCCGGGGTCGGGAGACCCAGTACTTC.

The DNA of the CDR3 is TGTGCCAGCAGTTGGCAACAGAGCTCTGGAAACACCATATATTTT. Amino acids: CASSWQQSSGNTIYF. V usage is TRBV6-5 and J usage is TRBJ1-3; no definite D call. Germline V gene data show CDR1 as MNHEY and CDR2 as SVGAGI. This CDR3 contains 15 residues. The germline V and J ends were trimmed by 4 bases and 0 bases, with 10 bases remaining between them.

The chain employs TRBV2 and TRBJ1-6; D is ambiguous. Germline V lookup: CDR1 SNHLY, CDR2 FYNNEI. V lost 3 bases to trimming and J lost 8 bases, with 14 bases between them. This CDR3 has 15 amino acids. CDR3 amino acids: CASSDLSPHDSPLHF. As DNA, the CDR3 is TGTGCCAGCAGTGATCTGAGCCCTCACGATTCACCCCTCCACTTT.

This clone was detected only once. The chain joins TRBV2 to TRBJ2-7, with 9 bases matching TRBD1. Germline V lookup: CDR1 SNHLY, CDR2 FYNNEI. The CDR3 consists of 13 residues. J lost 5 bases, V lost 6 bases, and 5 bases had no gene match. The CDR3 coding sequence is TGTGCCAGCAGGGGGGACAGGGTGGACGAGCAGTACTTC. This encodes CASRGDRVDEQYF.

CDR3 coding DNA: TGTGCCAGCAGCTTTCCGGTATCGATGACAGTAACTAATGAAAAACTGTTTTTT. Its translation is CASSFPVSMTVTNEKLFF. This rearrangement joins TRBV7-9 to TRBJ1-4; possibly TRBD1 for D (5 bases). Trimming left V 3 bases short and J 1 base short, with 18 bases between. The germline gives CDR1 SEHNR, CDR2 FQNEAQ (reference sequence). The length of the CDR3 is 18 residues.

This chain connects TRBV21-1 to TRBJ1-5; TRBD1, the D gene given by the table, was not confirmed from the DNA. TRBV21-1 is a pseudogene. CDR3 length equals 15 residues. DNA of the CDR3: TGTGCCAGCAGCCAACAAGGGGTCCTCAATCAGCCCCAGCATTTT. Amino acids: CASSQQGVLNQPQHF.

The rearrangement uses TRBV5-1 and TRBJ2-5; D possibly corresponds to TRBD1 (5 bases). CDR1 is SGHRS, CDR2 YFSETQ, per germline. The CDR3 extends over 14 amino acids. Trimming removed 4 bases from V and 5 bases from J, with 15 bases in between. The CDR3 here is CASSLRQLMETQYF. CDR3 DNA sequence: TGCGCCAGCAGCCTCCGACAGTTGATGGAGACCCAGTACTTC.

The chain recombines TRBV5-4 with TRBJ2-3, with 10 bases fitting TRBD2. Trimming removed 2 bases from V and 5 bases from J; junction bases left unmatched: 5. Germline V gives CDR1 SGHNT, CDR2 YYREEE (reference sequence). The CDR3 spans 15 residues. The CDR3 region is CASSFSSGSIDTQYF. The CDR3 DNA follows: TGTGCCAGCAGCTTTTCTAGCGGGAGTATAGATACGCAGTATTTT.

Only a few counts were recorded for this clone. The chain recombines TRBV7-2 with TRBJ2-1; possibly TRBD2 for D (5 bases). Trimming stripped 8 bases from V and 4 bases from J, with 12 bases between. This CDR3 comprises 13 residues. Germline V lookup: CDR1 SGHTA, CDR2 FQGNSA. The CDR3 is CASGRRGYNEQFF. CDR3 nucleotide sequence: TGTGCCAGCGGGCGACGGGGATACAATGAGCAGTTCTTC.

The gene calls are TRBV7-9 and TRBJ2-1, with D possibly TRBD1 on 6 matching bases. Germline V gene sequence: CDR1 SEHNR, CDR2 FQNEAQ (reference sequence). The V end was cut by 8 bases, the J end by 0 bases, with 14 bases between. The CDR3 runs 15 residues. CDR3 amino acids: CASEGGQSSYNEQFF. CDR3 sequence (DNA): TGTGCCAGCGAAGGAGGACAGAGCTCCTACAATGAGCAGTTCTTC.

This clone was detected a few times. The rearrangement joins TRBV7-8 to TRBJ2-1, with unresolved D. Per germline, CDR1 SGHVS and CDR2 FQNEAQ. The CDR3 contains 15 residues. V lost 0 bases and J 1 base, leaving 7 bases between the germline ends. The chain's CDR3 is CASSLAGLSYNEQFF. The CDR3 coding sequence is TGTGCCAGCAGCTTAGCCGGTCTATCCTACAATGAGCAGTTCTTC.

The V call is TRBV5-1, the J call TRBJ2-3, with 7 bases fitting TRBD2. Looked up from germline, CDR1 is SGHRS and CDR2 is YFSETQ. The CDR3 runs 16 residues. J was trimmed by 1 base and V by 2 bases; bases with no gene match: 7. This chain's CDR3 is CASSLIGRLGTDTQYF. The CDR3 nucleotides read TGCGCCAGCAGCTTAATCGGGAGGTTAGGCACAGATACGCAGTATTTT.

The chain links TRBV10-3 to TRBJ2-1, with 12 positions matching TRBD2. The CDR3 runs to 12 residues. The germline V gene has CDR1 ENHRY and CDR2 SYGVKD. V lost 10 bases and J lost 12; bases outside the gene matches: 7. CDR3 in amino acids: CATTTSGSLQFF. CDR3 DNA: TGTGCCACCACGACTAGCGGGAGTTTGCAGTTCTTC.

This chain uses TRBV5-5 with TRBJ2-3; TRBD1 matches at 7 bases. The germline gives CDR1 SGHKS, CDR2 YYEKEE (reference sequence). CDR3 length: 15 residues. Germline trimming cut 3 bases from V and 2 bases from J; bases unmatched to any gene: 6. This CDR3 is CASSSGQIDTDTQYF. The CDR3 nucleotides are TGTGCCAGCAGCTCGGGACAGATTGACACAGATACGCAGTATTTT.

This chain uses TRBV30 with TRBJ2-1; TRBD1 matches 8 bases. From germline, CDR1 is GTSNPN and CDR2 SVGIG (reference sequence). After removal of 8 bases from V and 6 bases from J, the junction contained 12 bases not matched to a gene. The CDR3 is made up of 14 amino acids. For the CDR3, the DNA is TGTGCCCGGGAACCAGGGGGCCCGGGCAATGAGCAGTTCTTC. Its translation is CAREPGGPGNEQFF.

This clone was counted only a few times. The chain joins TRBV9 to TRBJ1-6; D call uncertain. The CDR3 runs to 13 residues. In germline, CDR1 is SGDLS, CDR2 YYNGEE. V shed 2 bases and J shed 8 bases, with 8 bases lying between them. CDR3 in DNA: TGTGCCAGCAGCGTCGAATTAGATTCACCCCTCCACTTT. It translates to CASSVELDSPLHF.

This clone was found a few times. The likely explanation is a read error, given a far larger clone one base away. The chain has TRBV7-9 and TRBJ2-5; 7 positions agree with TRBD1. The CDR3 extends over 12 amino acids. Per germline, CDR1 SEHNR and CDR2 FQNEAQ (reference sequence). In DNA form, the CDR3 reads TGTGCCTGCAGCTTAGGGGGCGAGACCCAGTACTTC. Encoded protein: CACSLGGETQYF. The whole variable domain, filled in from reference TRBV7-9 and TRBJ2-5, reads DTGVSQNPRHKITKRGQNVTFRCDPISEHNRLYWYRQTLGQGPEFLTYFQNEAQLEKSRLLSDRFSAERPKGSFSTLEIQRTEQGDSAMYLCACSLGGETQYFGPGTRLLVL.